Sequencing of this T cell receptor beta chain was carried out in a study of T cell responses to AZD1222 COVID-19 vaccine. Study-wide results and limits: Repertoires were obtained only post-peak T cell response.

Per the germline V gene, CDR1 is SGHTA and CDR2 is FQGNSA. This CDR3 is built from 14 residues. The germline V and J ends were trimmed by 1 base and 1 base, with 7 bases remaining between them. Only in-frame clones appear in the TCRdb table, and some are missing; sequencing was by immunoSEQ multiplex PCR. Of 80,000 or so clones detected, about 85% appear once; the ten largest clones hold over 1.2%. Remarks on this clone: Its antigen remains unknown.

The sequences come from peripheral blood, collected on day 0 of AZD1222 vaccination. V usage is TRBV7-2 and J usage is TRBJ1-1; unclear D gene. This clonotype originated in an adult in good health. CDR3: CASSLVGGNTEAFF. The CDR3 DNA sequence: TGTGCCAGCAGCTTAGTTGGAGGGAACACTGAAGCTTTCTTT.